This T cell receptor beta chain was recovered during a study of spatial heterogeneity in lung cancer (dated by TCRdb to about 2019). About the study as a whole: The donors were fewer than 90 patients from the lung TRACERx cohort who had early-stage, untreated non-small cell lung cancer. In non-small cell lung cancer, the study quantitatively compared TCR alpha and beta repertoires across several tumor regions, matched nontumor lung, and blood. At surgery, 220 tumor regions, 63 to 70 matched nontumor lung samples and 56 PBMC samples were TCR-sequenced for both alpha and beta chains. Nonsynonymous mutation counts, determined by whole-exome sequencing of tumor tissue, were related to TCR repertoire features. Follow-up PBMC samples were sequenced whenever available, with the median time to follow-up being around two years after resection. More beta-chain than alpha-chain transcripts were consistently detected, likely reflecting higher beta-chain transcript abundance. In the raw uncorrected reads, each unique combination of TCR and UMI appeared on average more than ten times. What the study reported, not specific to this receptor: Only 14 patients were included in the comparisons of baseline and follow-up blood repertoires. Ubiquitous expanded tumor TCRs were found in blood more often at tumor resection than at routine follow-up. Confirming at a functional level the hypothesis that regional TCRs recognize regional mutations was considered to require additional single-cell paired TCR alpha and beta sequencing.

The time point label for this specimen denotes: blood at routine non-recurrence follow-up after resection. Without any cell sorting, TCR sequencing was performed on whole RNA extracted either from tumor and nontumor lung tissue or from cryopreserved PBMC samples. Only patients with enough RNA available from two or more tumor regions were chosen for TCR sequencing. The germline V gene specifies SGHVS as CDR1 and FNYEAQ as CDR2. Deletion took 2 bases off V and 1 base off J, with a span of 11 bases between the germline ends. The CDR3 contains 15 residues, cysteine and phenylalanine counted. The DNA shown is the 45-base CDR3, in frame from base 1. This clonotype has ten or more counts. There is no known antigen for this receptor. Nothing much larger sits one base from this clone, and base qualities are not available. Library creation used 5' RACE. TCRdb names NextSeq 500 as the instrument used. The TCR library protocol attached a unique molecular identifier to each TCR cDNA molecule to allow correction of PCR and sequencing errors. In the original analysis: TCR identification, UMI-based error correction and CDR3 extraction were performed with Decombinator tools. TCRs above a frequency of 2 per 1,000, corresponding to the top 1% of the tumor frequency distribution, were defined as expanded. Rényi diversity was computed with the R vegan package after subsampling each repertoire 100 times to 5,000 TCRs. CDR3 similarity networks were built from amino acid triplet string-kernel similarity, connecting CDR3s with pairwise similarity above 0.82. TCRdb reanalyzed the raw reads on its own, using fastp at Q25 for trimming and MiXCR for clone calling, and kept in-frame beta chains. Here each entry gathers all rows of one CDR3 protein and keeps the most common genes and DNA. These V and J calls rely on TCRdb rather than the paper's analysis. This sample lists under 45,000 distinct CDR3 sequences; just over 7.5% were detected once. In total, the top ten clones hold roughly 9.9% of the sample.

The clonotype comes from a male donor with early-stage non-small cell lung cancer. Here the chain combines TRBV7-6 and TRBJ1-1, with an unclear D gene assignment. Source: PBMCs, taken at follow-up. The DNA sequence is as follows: TGTGCCAGCAGCTTACGTCCCGGAAGGAACACTGAAGCTTTCTTT. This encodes CASSLRPGRNTEAFF.